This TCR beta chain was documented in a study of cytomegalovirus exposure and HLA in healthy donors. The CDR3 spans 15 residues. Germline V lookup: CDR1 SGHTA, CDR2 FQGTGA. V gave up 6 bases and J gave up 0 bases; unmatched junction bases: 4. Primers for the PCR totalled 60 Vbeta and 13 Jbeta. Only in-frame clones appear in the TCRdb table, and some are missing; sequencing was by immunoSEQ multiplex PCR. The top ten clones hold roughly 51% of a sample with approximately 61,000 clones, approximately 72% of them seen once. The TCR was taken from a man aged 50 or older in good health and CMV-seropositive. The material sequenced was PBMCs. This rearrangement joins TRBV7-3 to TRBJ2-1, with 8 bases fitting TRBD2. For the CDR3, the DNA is TGTGCCAGCAGTTTACTAGCGGTCTCCTACAATGAGCAGTTCTTC. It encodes CASSLLAVSYNEQFF.